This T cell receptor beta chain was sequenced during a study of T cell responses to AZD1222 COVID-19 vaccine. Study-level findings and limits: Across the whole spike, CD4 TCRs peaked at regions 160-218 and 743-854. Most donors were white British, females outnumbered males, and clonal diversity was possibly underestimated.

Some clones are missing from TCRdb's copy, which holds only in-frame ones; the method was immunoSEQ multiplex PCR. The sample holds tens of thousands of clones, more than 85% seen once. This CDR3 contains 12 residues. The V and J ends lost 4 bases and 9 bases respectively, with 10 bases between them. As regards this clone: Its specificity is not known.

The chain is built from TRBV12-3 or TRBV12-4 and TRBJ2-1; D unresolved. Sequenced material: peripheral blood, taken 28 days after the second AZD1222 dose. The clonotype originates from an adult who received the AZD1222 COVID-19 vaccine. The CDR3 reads CASSSRSTEQFF. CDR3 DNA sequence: TGTGCCAGCAGTTCCAGGTCGACTGAGCAGTTCTTC.